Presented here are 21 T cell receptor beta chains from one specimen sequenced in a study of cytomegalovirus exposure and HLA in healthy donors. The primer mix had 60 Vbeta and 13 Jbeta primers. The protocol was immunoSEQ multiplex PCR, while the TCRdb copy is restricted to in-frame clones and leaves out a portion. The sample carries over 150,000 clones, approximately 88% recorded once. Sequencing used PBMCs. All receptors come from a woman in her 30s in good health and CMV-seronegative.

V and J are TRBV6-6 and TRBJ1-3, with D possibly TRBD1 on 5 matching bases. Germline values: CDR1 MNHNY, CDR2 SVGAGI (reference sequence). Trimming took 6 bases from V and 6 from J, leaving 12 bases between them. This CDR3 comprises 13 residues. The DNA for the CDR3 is TGTGCCAGCAGAACTCCGGGGGAAAACACCATATATTTT. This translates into CASRTPGENTIYF.

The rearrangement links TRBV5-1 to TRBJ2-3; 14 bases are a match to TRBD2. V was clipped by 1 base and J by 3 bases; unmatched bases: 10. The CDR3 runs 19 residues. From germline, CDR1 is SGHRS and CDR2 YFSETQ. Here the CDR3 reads CASSLQGTSGRGRTDTQYF. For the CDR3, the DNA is TGCGCCAGCAGCTTGCAAGGGACTAGCGGGAGAGGGAGGACAGATACGCAGTATTTT.

CDR3 sequence reads: CASSPPRGCQETQYF. CDR3 DNA: TGTGCCAGCAGCCCGCCTCGAGGCTGCCAAGAGACCCAGTACTTC. The chain couples TRBV21-1 to TRBJ2-5; no DNA check was done on the table's D call, TRBD2. TRBV21-1 is marked as a pseudogene. This CDR3 comprises 15 residues.

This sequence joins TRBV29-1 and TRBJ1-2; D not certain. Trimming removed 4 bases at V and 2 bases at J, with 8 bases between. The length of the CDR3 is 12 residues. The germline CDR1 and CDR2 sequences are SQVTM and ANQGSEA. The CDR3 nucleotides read TGCAGCGTTGTTCGGGGAAACTATGGCTACACCTTC. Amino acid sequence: CSVVRGNYGYTF.

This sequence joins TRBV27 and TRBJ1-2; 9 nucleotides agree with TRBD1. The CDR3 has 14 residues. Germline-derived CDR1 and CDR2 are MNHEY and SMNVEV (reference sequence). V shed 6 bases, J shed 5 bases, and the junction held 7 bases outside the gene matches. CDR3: CASRKDRGKYGYTF. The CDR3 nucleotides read TGTGCCAGCAGAAAAGACAGGGGGAAATATGGCTACACCTTC.

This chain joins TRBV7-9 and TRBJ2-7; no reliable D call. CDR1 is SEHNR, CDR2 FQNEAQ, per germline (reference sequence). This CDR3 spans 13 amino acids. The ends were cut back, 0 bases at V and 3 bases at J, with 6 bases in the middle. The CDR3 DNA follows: TGTGCCAGCAGCTTAGCTCCCCGCTACGAGCAGTACTTC. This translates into CASSLAPRYEQYF. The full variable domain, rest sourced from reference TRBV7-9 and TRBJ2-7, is DTGVSQNPRHKITKRGQNVTFRCDPISEHNRLYWYRQTLGQGPEFLTYFQNEAQLEKSRLLSDRFSAERPKGSFSTLEIQRTEQGDSAMYLCASSLAPRYEQYFGPGTRLTVT.

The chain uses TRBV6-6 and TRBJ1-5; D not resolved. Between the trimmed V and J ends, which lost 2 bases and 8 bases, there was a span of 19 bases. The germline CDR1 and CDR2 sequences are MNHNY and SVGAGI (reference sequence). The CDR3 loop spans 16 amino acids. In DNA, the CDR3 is TGTGCCAGCAGTTACCAAGGTCGGACCTTCGGGGAGCCCCAGCATTTT. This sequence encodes CASSYQGRTFGEPQHF.

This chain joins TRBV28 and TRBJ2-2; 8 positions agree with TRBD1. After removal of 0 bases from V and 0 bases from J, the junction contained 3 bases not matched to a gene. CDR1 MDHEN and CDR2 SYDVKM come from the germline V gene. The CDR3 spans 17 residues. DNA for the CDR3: TGTGCCAGCAGTTTATGGCGACAGGGGACGAACACCGGGGAGCTGTTTTTT. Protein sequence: CASSLWRQGTNTGELFF.

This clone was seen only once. The chain's CDR3 is CASSSGLAGYTDTQYF. The CDR3 DNA sequence: TGCGCCAGCAGCTCCGGACTAGCGGGATACACAGATACGCAGTATTTT. V is TRBV5-1 and J is TRBJ2-3, with 12 bases matching TRBD2. Germline V gene lookup returns CDR1 SGHRS and CDR2 YFSETQ. The trim removed 3 bases at V and 2 bases at J, leaving 4 bases unmatched. CDR3 size: 16 residues.

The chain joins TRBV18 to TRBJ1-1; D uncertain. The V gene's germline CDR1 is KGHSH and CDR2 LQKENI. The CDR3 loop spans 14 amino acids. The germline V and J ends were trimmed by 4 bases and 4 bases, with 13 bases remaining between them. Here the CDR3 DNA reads TGTGCCAGCTCACTAACGGAAGGGAGCACTGAAGCTTTCTTT. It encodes CASSLTEGSTEAFF.

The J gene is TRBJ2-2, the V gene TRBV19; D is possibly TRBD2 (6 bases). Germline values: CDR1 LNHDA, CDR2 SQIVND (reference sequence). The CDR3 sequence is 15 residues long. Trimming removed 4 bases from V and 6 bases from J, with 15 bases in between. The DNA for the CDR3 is TGTGCCAGTAGTAAGAGGGAGGCCGGGGCCGGGGAGCTGTTTTTT. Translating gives CASSKREAGAGELFF. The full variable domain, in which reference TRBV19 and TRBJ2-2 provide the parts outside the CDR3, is DGGITQSPKYLFRKEGQNVTLSCEQNLNHDAMYWYRQDPGQGLRLIYYSQIVNDFQKGDIAEGYSVSREKKESFPLTVTSAQKNPTAFYLCASSKREAGAGELFFGEGSRLTVL.

In DNA, the CDR3 is TGTGCCAGTAGTATAGTACCCCAACTAGGAGGAGAGACCCAGTACTTC. It yields the protein CASSIVPQLGGETQYF. The J gene is TRBJ2-5, the V gene TRBV19; a weak D match, TRBD2 (5 bases). Germline CDR1 reads LNHDA; CDR2 reads SQIVND (reference sequence). The V and J ends lost 1 base and 4 bases respectively, with 16 bases between them. The CDR3 has 16 amino acids. Supplemented by reference TRBV19 and TRBJ2-5, the full variable domain reads DGGITQSPKYLFRKEGQNVTLSCEQNLNHDAMYWYRQDPGQGLRLIYYSQIVNDFQKGDIAEGYSVSREKKESFPLTVTSAQKNPTAFYLCASSIVPQLGGETQYFGPGTRLLVL.

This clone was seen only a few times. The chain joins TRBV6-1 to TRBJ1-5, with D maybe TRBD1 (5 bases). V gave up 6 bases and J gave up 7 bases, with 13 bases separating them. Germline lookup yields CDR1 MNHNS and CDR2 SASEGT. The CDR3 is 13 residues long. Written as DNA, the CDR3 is TGTGCCAGCAGGGCACAGGTCCAGCAGCCCCAGCATTTT. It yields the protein CASRAQVQQPQHF.

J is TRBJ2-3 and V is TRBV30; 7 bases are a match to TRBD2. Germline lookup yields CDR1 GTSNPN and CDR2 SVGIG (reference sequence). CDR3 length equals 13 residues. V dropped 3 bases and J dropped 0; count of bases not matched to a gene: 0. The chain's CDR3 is CAWRGGSTDTQYF. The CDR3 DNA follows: TGTGCCTGGAGGGGAGGGAGCACAGATACGCAGTATTTT. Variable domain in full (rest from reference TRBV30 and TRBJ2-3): SQTIHQWPATLVQPVGSPLSLECTVEGTSNPNLYWYRQAAGRGLQLLFYSVGIGQISSEVPQNLSASRPQDRQFILSSKKLLLSDSGFYLCAWRGGSTDTQYFGPGTRLTVL.

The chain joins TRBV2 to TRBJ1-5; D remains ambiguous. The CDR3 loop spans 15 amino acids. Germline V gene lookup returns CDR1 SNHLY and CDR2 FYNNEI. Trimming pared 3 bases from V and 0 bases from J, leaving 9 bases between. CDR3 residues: CASSDLLISNQPQHF. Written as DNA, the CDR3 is TGTGCCAGCAGTGACCTACTTATTAGCAATCAGCCCCAGCATTTT. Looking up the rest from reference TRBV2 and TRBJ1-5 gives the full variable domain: EPEVTQTPSHQVTQMGQEVILRCVPISNHLYFYWYRQILGQKVEFLVSFYNNEISEKSEIFDDQFSVERPDGSNFTLKIRSTKLEDSAMYFCASSDLLISNQPQHFGDGTRLSIL.

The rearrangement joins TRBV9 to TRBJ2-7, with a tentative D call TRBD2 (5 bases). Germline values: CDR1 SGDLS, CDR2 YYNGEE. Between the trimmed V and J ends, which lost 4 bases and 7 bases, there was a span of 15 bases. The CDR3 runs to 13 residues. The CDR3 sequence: CASSKGLAGEQYF. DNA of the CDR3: TGTGCCAGCAGCAAAGGACTTGCCGGGGAGCAGTACTTC.

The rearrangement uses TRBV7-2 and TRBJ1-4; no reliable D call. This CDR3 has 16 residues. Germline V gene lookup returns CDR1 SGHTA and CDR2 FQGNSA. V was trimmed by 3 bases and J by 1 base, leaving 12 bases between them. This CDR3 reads CASSLYSGITNEKLFF. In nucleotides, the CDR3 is TGTGCCAGCAGCTTGTACTCCGGGATAACTAATGAAAAACTGTTTTTT.

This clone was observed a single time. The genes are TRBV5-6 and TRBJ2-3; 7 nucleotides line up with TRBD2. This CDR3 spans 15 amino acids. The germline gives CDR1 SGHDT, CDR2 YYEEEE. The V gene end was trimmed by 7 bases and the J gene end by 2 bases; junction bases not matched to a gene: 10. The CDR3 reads CASFKTGGNTDTQYF. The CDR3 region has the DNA TGTGCCAGCTTCAAAACGGGGGGAAACACAGATACGCAGTATTTT.

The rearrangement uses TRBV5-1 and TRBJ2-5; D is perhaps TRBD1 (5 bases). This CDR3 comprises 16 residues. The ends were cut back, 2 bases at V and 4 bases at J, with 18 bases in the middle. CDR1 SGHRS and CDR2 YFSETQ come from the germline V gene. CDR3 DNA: TGCGCCAGCAGCTTCATGGGGCAGGGTGTACGAGAGACCCAGTACTTC. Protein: CASSFMGQGVRETQYF.

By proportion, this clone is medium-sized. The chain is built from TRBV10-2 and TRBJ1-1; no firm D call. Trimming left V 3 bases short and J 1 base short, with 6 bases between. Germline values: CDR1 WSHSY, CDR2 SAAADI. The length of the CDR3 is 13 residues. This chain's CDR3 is CASSESGNTEAFF. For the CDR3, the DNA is TGCGCCAGCAGTGAATCCGGGAACACTGAAGCTTTCTTT.

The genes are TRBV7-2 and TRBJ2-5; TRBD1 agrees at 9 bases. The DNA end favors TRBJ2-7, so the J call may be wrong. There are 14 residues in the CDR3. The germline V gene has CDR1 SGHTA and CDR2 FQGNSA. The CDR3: CASSHQGQGHEQYF. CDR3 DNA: TGTGCCAGCAGCCATCAGGGACAGGGCCACGAGCAGTACTTC.